These 25 T cell receptor beta chains originate from one sample sequenced in a study of CD8 T cells in ankylosing spondylitis. General study findings and limits: A TCR beta motif of about eight highly homologous variants seemed to mark ankylosing spondylitis blood.

TCRdb passed the 5' RACE reads through MiXCR, listing each CDR3 protein once. There are 220,000 or so distinct CDR3 sequences in the sample; around 19% occur only once, and roughly 43% lies in the top ten. These receptors' targets are unknown. The sample consisted of blood, either unsorted or a sorted T cell fraction (not recorded which). The receptor set was obtained from a male donor with ankylosing spondylitis.

Here the CDR3 DNA reads TGCGCCAGCAGCCAACTGACTAGCGGGGAAGCAGATACGCAGTATTTT. Encoded protein: CASSQLTSGEADTQYF. The genes are TRBV4-1 and TRBJ2-3; 11 bases map to TRBD2. With 2 bases clipped from V and 4 bases from J, the junction kept 5 bases outside the gene matches. The length of the CDR3 is 16 residues. CDR1 MGHRA and CDR2 YSYEKL come from the germline V gene.

J is TRBJ2-2 and V is TRBV9; D not certain. With 3 bases removed from V and 0 bases from J, the gap between germline ends came to 12 bases. This CDR3 has 16 residues. The V gene's germline CDR1 is SGDLS and CDR2 YYNGEE. In DNA, the CDR3 is TGTGCCAGCAGCGATGCCCCGGATGCGAACACCGGGGAGCTGTTTTTT. It encodes CASSDAPDANTGELFF.

This clonotype was counted only a few times. J is TRBJ2-7 and V is TRBV5-1, with 11 bases matching TRBD1. V was pared by 7 bases and J by 2 bases, with 2 bases of the junction left unmatched. Germline V CDR1 and CDR2: SGHRS, YFSETQ. This CDR3 has 13 residues. The CDR3 DNA reads as TGCGCCAGCGGACAGGGGGCCCCCTACGAGCAGTACTTC. The encoded protein is CASGQGAPYEQYF.

The chain links TRBV4-3 to TRBJ2-7; D remains unclear. This CDR3 is built from 14 residues. Trimming stripped 0 bases from V and 2 bases from J, with 8 bases between. Germline lookup yields CDR1 LGHNA and CDR2 YSLEER. CDR3 residues: CASSQDLDPYEQYF. The CDR3 DNA reads TGCGCCAGCAGCCAAGATTTAGACCCCTACGAGCAGTACTTC.

This chain links TRBV12-3 or TRBV12-4 with TRBJ2-5; 11 bases are shared with TRBD1. J was trimmed by 5 bases and V by 6 bases; bases with no gene match: 8. The CDR3 spans 15 residues. CDR3 loop: CASSSGTGGRETQYF. For the CDR3, the DNA is TGTGCCAGCAGCTCCGGGACAGGGGGGCGGGAGACCCAGTACTTC.

This clonotype has more than one count but fewer than ten. The J gene is TRBJ2-1, the V gene TRBV29-1; D call uncertain. V was shortened by 2 bases and J by 0 bases, with 11 bases between the two germline ends. The length of the CDR3 is 15 residues. Germline V CDR1 and CDR2: SQVTM, ANQGSEA. The CDR3 region is CSVEWVLSSYNEQFF. CDR3 nucleotides: TGCAGCGTTGAATGGGTGTTATCCTCCTACAATGAGCAGTTCTTC.

This clonotype has just a few counts. The V gene is TRBV11-2, the J gene TRBJ1-4, with 8 bases identical to TRBD1. The germline V gene has CDR1 SGHAT and CDR2 FQNNGV. This CDR3 is 18 amino acids long. After removal of 1 base from V and 6 bases from J, the junction contained 13 bases not matched to a gene. The CDR3 protein is CASSLGATDRGGHEKLFF. The CDR3 DNA sequence: TGTGCCAGCAGCTTAGGGGCCACCGACAGGGGAGGCCATGAAAAACTGTTTTTT.

This clonotype occurred many times. V is TRBV7-9 and J is TRBJ2-7; possible D gene TRBD1, 6 bases. The CDR3 contains 14 residues. Germline values: CDR1 SEHNR, CDR2 FQNEAQ (reference sequence). The V end was cut by 5 bases, the J end by 5 bases, with 16 bases between. DNA of the CDR3: TGTGCCAGCAGCACCTCAGGGGAATGGGACGAGCAGTACTTC. Translating it yields CASSTSGEWDEQYF.

This clonotype has only a few counts. The CDR3 here is CASSRGRTGGDGYTF. CDR3 in DNA: TGTGCCAGCAGTCGGGGTAGGACAGGGGGCGATGGCTACACCTTC. The V gene is TRBV27, the J gene TRBJ1-2; TRBD1 matches at 11 bases. V was clipped by 5 bases and J by 6 bases; unmatched bases: 8. This CDR3 spans 15 amino acids. The germline CDR1 and CDR2 sequences are MNHEY and SMNVEV (reference sequence).

J is TRBJ2-7 and V is TRBV28; tentative D call: TRBD2 (6 bases). The CDR3 length is 16 residues. CDR1 is MDHEN and CDR2 is SYDVKM in the germline V gene. Trimming took 4 bases from V and 3 from J, leaving 19 bases between them. CDR3 DNA sequence: TGTGCCAGCAGTTCCATCGGCGGGATACTGAACTACGAGCAGTACTTC. Residues: CASSSIGGILNYEQYF.

The chain has TRBV3-1 and TRBJ1-1; D call uncertain. This CDR3 has 14 amino acids. Germline lookup yields CDR1 LGHDT and CDR2 YNNKEL (reference sequence). The ends were cut back, 4 bases at V and 7 bases at J, with 16 bases in the middle. For the CDR3, the DNA is TGTGCCAGCAGCCGACTACATGAAAGCGGTGAAGCTTTCTTT. Its protein is CASSRLHESGEAFF. Drawing the rest from reference TRBV3-1 and TRBJ1-1, the complete variable domain is DTAVSQTPKYLVTQMGNDKSIKCEQNLGHDTMYWYKQDSKKFLKIMFSYNNKELIINETVPNRFSPKSPDKAHLNLHINSLELGDSAVYFCASSRLHESGEAFFGQGTRLTVV.

The rearrangement uses TRBV6-2 or TRBV6-3 and TRBJ2-3; no reliable D call. This CDR3 is built from 14 residues. Trimming removed 1 base at V and 0 bases at J, with 5 bases between. Germline loops: CDR1 MNHEY, CDR2 SVGEGT. CDR3 sequence (DNA): TGTGCCAGCAGTTACTTAACGAGCACAGATACGCAGTATTTT. Its translation is CASSYLTSTDTQYF.

This clonotype has more than one count but fewer than ten. The rearrangement uses TRBV5-1 and TRBJ1-5; D unresolved. V dropped 0 bases and J dropped 8 bases, with 15 bases sitting between them. Germline CDR1 reads SGHRS; CDR2 reads YFSETQ. The CDR3 totals 15 residues. The CDR3 DNA follows: TGCGCCAGCAGCTTGGGGGGAGGGAGCCTGGAGCCCCAGCATTTT. It encodes CASSLGGGSLEPQHF.

This clonotype was recorded at least ten times. This sequence joins TRBV12-3 or TRBV12-4 and TRBJ2-3, with D possibly called TRBD1 or TRBD2 (6 bases each). V lost 7 bases, J lost 0 bases, and 8 bases lay in between. The CDR3 has 13 residues. The CDR3 DNA reads TGTGCCAGCAACGGGGGCAGCACAGATACGCAGTATTTT. It yields the protein CASNGGSTDTQYF.

This clonotype was counted between two and nine times. CDR3 loop: CASSEWTLDRGDGYTF. Written as DNA, the CDR3 is TGTGCCAGCAGTGAATGGACCCTGGACAGGGGAGATGGCTACACCTTC. The chain carries TRBV2 and TRBJ1-2; TRBD1 aligns across 9 bases. Germline CDR1 is SNHLY and CDR2 is FYNNEI. V dropped 2 bases and J dropped 6; count of bases not matched to a gene: 10. The CDR3 runs to 16 residues.

This clonotype was seen only a few times. The chain is built from TRBV4-3 and TRBJ2-2; D unresolved. The V and J ends lost 1 base and 1 base respectively, with 7 bases between them. This CDR3 has 15 amino acids. Germline loops: CDR1 LGHNA, CDR2 YSLEER. The CDR3 nucleotides are TGCGCCAGCAGCCAAGCGCTGATGAACACCGGGGAGCTGTTTTTT. The encoded protein is CASSQALMNTGELFF.

The V and J genes are TRBV3-1 and TRBJ2-2, with 7 bases lining up with TRBD2. CDR1 is LGHDT, CDR2 YNNKEL, per germline (reference sequence). J was trimmed by 7 bases and V by 4 bases; bases with no gene match: 9. The CDR3 consists of 15 residues. CDR3 protein: CASSPLTSVDGELFF. CDR3 coding DNA: TGTGCCAGCAGCCCCCTCACTAGCGTAGACGGGGAGCTGTTTTTT.

The genes are TRBV7-2 and TRBJ2-1; the D is unclear. Germline V gives CDR1 SGHTA, CDR2 FQGNSA. The CDR3 length is 15 residues. V lost 4 bases and J lost 3, with 13 bases in between. The CDR3 loop is CASSSAVSGYNEQFF. In DNA form, the CDR3 reads TGTGCCAGCAGCTCCGCTGTCTCCGGCTACAATGAGCAGTTCTTC. The full variable domain, in which reference TRBV7-2 and TRBJ2-1 provide the parts outside the CDR3, is GAGVSQSPSNKVTEKGKDVELRCDPISGHTALYWYRQSLGQGLEFLIYFQGNSAPDKSGLPSDRFSAERTGGSVSTLTIQRTQQEDSAVYLCASSSAVSGYNEQFFGPGTRLTVL.

This clonotype was observed a few times. The chain employs TRBV19 and TRBJ1-1; 9 nucleotides align to TRBD1. CDR3 size: 16 residues. Germline V gene data show CDR1 as LNHDA and CDR2 as SQIVND (reference sequence). Germline trimming cut 0 bases from V and 3 bases from J; bases unmatched to any gene: 5. The CDR3 DNA follows: TGTGCCAGTAGTATAGATGGGACAGGGATTTACACTGAAGCTTTCTTT. Translating gives CASSIDGTGIYTEAFF.

This clonotype has a handful of counts. In nucleotides, the CDR3 is TGTGCCAGCACTGCAGGGGAGAGATCCTACGAGCAGTACTTC. This gives the protein CASTAGERSYEQYF. The chain uses TRBV12-3 or TRBV12-4 and TRBJ2-7, with TRBD1 as a possible D gene (6 bases). V was cut by 7 bases and J by 1 base, with 14 bases left in between. The CDR3 consists of 14 residues.

The chain uses TRBV4-1 and TRBJ2-1, with 12 bases fitting TRBD2. The CDR3 runs 15 residues. Germline loops: CDR1 MGHRA, CDR2 YSYEKL. The ends lost 5 bases at V and 2 bases at J; junction bases unmatched: 1. The CDR3 DNA reads as TGCGCCAGCAGCACTAGCGGGGGGCCCTACAATGAGCAGTTCTTC. Translated, it gives CASSTSGGPYNEQFF.

This clonotype was counted only a few times. DNA for the CDR3: TGTGCCAGCAGTTTCGGCAGGGCCTATGGCTACACCTTC. It encodes CASSFGRAYGYTF. This chain joins TRBV27 and TRBJ1-2; TRBD1 is a possible D gene (5 bases). The CDR3 is made up of 13 amino acids. V lost 3 bases to trimming and J lost 4 bases, with 9 bases between them. CDR1 and CDR2 (germline): MNHEY, SMNVEV (reference sequence).

V usage is TRBV11-2 and J usage is TRBJ2-6, with 10 bases fitting TRBD1. CDR1 is SGHAT and CDR2 is FQNNGV in the germline V gene. Losses at the gene ends were 5 bases for V and 0 bases for J; bases not matched to a gene: 4. CDR3 length equals 17 residues. CDR3 region: CASSTGQGGSGANVLTF. Here the CDR3 DNA reads TGTGCCAGCAGCACAGGACAGGGGGGCTCTGGGGCCAACGTCCTGACTTTC.

This clonotype was observed a handful of times. The chain links TRBV7-2 to TRBJ2-1; 13 nucleotides align to TRBD2. Germline V gene sequence: CDR1 SGHTA, CDR2 FQGNSA. The CDR3 contains 15 residues. Trimming removed 5 bases from V and 9 bases from J; junction bases left unmatched: 7. The CDR3 nucleotides read TGTGCCAGCAGCCTACTAGCGGGAGGGCCTGGTGAGCAGTTCTTC. Amino acid sequence: CASSLLAGGPGEQFF. The whole variable domain, remainder taken from reference TRBV7-2 and TRBJ2-1, is GAGVSQSPSNKVTEKGKDVELRCDPISGHTALYWYRQSLGQGLEFLIYFQGNSAPDKSGLPSDRFSAERTGGSVSTLTIQRTQQEDSAVYLCASSLLAGGPGEQFFGPGTRLTVL.

This clonotype occurred a few times. CDR3 in amino acids: CASIKVGSPGTGNGELFF. CDR3 DNA sequence: TGTGCCAGCATAAAGGTCGGGTCACCCGGGACAGGGAACGGGGAGCTGTTTTTT. The rearrangement uses TRBV21-1 and TRBJ2-2; no DNA check was done on the table's D call, TRBD1. TRBV21-1 is a pseudogene segment. This CDR3 is 18 amino acids long.